This TCR beta chain derives from a study of blood T cell repertoires in COVID-19 (dated by TCRdb to 2018 to 2021). Study-wide context: Samples from collaborators originated in the United States, Italy and Spain and spanned both the acute and convalescent phases of COVID-19. The dataset comprised deeply sampled blood TCRbeta repertoires from subjects exposed to, actively infected with, or recovered from COVID-19. Samples were obtained from the ongoing ImmuneRACE study (first 160 participants) and from 950 to 1,500 subjects provided by 6 global collaborators. A freely available public database, intended as a resource for researchers studying the immune response to SARS-CoV-2, is where the repertoires were released. The material from the prospective study consisted of cDNA or gDNA derived from T cells, B-cell-depleted T cells, or PBMCs. Where HLA class I and class II types were available, the types were taken from metadata supplied by the sample provider, not from assay-based typing. Nearly every sample came with metadata listing a de-identified subject ID, COVID-19 status, age in years and sex.

TCRbeta CDR3 regions were amplified from genomic DNA using the immunoSEQ Assay, a bias-controlled multiplex PCR. In the original analysis: The number of nucleated cells in each sample was estimated by amplification of reference gene primers within the assay. Sequence reads were collapsed and filtered to measure the absolute abundance of every unique TCRbeta CDR3 rearrangement. For each sample, productive Simpson clonality was calculated as the square root of Simpson's diversity index over productive rearrangements. Not all clones reach the TCRdb copy of this immuneACCESS table, which keeps in-frame sequences only. Checked studies attribute under half of the gap to unresolved V genes and leave the rest unexplained. The DNA was the basis for D and trimming; V, J and clone size are from that table. This sample comprises around 220,000 clones, 70% to 90% of them detected only once. The ten largest clones capture roughly a tenth of the sample.

This clone was recorded once. Its antigen has not been determined. Base quality data are lacking; no much larger clone is found one base away. Each collaborating institution followed its own protocols to collect whole blood in K2EDTA tubes. Collaborator samples were shipped for TCRbeta analysis as frozen whole blood, isolated PBMCs, or DNA extracted from either sample type. What the study reported, not specific to this receptor: Clinical and demographic metadata were provided uncurated, with the amount varying by source and participant.

The TCR comes from an elderly woman with acute or convalescent COVID-19. Sequenced input: peripheral blood.

The DNA reads as follows: TGCGCCAGCAGCTCCCGGGACTCAGGGGGACCTTCGATGCAGTACTTC. This encodes CASSSRDSGGPSMQYF. Here the chain combines TRBV5-1 and TRBJ2-7; the D gene is perhaps TRBD1, on 7 matching bases. The CDR3 runs 16 residues from the cysteine to the phenylalanine. The kept DNA is CDR3 alone, 48 bases in frame from the first base. V drops 3 bases and J drops 9 bases, leaving 25 bases in between. As encoded in the germline V gene, CDR1 is SGHRS while CDR2 is YFSETQ.